These 9 T cell receptor beta chains were sequenced from one sample in a study of cytomegalovirus exposure and HLA in healthy donors. PCR employed 60 Vbeta and 13 Jbeta primers. Clones were read by immunoSEQ multiplex PCR, and TCRdb kept only the in-frame ones, dropping some. The table has 75,000 to 90,000 clones, about 80% seen once. Specimen: PBMCs. The source of these receptors is a middle-aged man in good health and CMV-seronegative.

The chain employs TRBV5-1 and TRBJ2-2; D is unclear. With 3 bases removed from V and 0 bases from J, the gap between germline ends came to 3 bases. This CDR3 comprises 13 residues. Germline V lookup: CDR1 SGHRS, CDR2 YFSETQ. CDR3 DNA sequence: TGCGCCAGCAGCTCCGCGAACACCGGGGAGCTGTTTTTT. Amino acid sequence: CASSSANTGELFF.

The chain couples TRBV18 to TRBJ2-7; 8 bases match TRBD1. J gave up 6 bases and V 4 bases, and 2 bases lay outside the gene matches. Looked up from germline, CDR1 is KGHSH and CDR2 is LQKENI. The CDR3 contains 12 residues. The CDR3 DNA is TGTGCCAGCTCACTCGACAGGGGCGAGCAGTACTTC. Amino acid sequence: CASSLDRGEQYF.

This clone was recorded once. V and J are TRBV9 and TRBJ1-5, with TRBD1 matching over 7 bases. This CDR3 has 14 residues. Germline V gene data show CDR1 as SGDLS and CDR2 as YYNGEE. J gave up 5 bases and V 4 bases, and 6 bases lay outside the gene matches. CDR3 DNA: TGTGCCAGCAGCCCATCAGGGGGTCATCAGCCCCAGCATTTT. Protein product: CASSPSGGHQPQHF.

This sequence joins TRBV7-2 and TRBJ2-7, with D tentatively TRBD2 (7 bases). V lost 1 base, J lost 7 bases, and 11 bases lay in between. Germline CDR1 SGHTA, CDR2 FQGNSA. This CDR3 has 13 residues. The CDR3, as DNA: TGTGCCAGCAGCTTAGAGGGGGGGAGGGAGCAGTACTTC. Its translation is CASSLEGGREQYF. Together with reference TRBV7-2 and TRBJ2-7, the CDR3 gives the full variable domain: GAGVSQSPSNKVTEKGKDVELRCDPISGHTALYWYRQSLGQGLEFLIYFQGNSAPDKSGLPSDRFSAERTGGSVSTLTIQRTQQEDSAVYLCASSLEGGREQYFGPGTRLTVT.

The chain uses TRBV5-4 and TRBJ2-3; D unresolved. The CDR3 has 15 amino acids. Per the germline V gene, CDR1 is SGHNT and CDR2 is YYREEE (reference sequence). V was trimmed by 3 bases and J by 5 bases, leaving 16 bases between them. In DNA, the CDR3 is TGTGCCAGCAGCTCGGAGTACGTGCATGGAGATACGCAGTATTTT. The encoded protein is CASSSEYVHGDTQYF. Looking up the rest from reference TRBV5-4 and TRBJ2-3 gives the full variable domain: ETGVTQSPTHLIKTRGQQVTLRCSSQSGHNTVSWYQQALGQGPQFIFQYYREEENGRGNFPPRFSGLQFPNYSSELNVNALELDDSALYLCASSSEYVHGDTQYFGPGTRLTVL.

In its sample, this clone ranks as medium-sized (0.01 to 0.1%). For the CDR3, the DNA is TGTGCCAGCAGCTTACGAACACGTCTCGTGAACACTGAAGCTTTCTTT. Its protein product is CASSLRTRLVNTEAFF. The chain couples TRBV13 to TRBJ1-1; D gene unclear. The CDR3 has 16 amino acids. V lost 2 bases to trimming and J lost 0 bases, with 13 bases between them. Germline V gene lookup returns CDR1 PRHDT and CDR2 FYEKMQ (reference sequence).

The chain has TRBV28 and TRBJ1-5; D might be TRBD1 (5 bases). This CDR3 is 15 amino acids long. The V gene lost 2 bases and the J gene lost 6 bases, with 14 bases spanning the gap. CDR1 and CDR2 (germline): MDHEN, SYDVKM. The CDR3 sequence is CASSLGTIGGQPQHF. The CDR3 bases are TGTGCCAGCAGTTTAGGGACTATTGGGGGTCAGCCCCAGCATTTT.

The chain carries TRBV7-2 and TRBJ2-4; maybe TRBD2 (6 bases). CDR3 size: 15 residues. V lost 7 bases and J lost 0, with 13 bases in between. Looked up from germline, CDR1 is SGHTA and CDR2 is FQGNSA. The DNA of the CDR3 is TGTGCCAGCACCACCGGGAGTCTAGCCAAAAACATTCAGTACTTC. It encodes CASTTGSLAKNIQYF.

The chain links TRBV11-1 to TRBJ2-7; 12 bases map to TRBD1. The CDR3 is 15 amino acids. Per germline, CDR1 SGHAT and CDR2 FQDESV (reference sequence). J lost 3 bases, V lost 5 bases, and 5 bases had no gene match. The CDR3 protein is CASSLGDRGRYEQYF. The CDR3 nucleotides read TGTGCCAGCAGCCTGGGGGACAGGGGGCGCTACGAGCAGTACTTC.